The 27 T cell receptor beta chains below were found in one sample sequenced in a study of radiation and T cells in renal cell carcinoma. Stated time point: blood 2 weeks post-SBRT. The treatment here: 15 Gy SBRT to primary tumor, nephrectomy 4 weeks later. Clones were sequenced by immunoSEQ multiplex PCR, and TCRdb holds only the in-frame ones, with some missing. Of 100,000 to 150,000 clones in the sample, about 88% were seen once. The sample here was blood, taken from a patient whose treatment included radiotherapy and nephrectomy. Source of these receptors: a woman in her seventies with renal cell carcinoma.

The rearrangement links TRBV4-2 to TRBJ1-1, with 11 nucleotides matching TRBD1. Germline V gene lookup returns CDR1 LGHNA and CDR2 YNFKEQ. After removal of 4 bases from V and 6 bases from J, the junction contained 4 bases not matched to a gene. The CDR3 loop spans 14 amino acids. The CDR3 sequence is CASSPSGQGAEAFF. The CDR3 DNA follows: TGTGCCAGCAGCCCTTCGGGACAGGGGGCTGAAGCTTTCTTT.

V gene TRBV19 combines with J gene TRBJ2-5, with D maybe TRBD2 (8 bases). The CDR3 sequence is 14 residues long. CDR1 LNHDA and CDR2 SQIVND come from the germline V gene (reference sequence). The V end lost 7 bases, the J end lost 9 bases, and 21 bases lay between the germline ends. Written as DNA, the CDR3 is TGTGCCAGTAAGACAGGGACTAGGAGTGTGGCCCAGTACTTC. Translating gives CASKTGTRSVAQYF.

This chain joins TRBV23-1 and TRBJ2-3, with TRBD2 matching over 13 bases. TRBV23-1 is filed as an ORF, its function uncertain. The CDR3 is made up of 17 amino acids. J was trimmed by 4 bases and V by 3 bases; bases with no gene match: 7. The CDR3 loop reads CASSHRKLAGGPDTQYF. In DNA, the CDR3 is TGCGCCAGCAGTCACCGCAAACTAGCGGGGGGGCCAGATACGCAGTATTTT.

This chain joins TRBV9 and TRBJ2-1, with TRBD2 as a possible D gene (7 bases). The germline CDR1 and CDR2 sequences are SGDLS and YYNGEE. V lost 0 bases, J lost 0 bases, and 22 bases lay in between. CDR3 length: 20 amino acids. As DNA, the CDR3 is TGTGCCAGCAGCGTAGGGAGGGGCGGGGGCTCAAGACTCTCCTACAATGAGCAGTTCTTC. This encodes CASSVGRGGGSRLSYNEQFF.

This clone was observed a handful of times. The rearrangement joins TRBV27 to TRBJ1-5; 7 bases align to TRBD1. CDR3 length equals 16 residues. Germline V gene lookup returns CDR1 MNHEY and CDR2 SMNVEV (reference sequence). V shed 5 bases, J shed 7 bases, and the junction held 14 bases outside the gene matches. CDR3 sequence (DNA): TGTGCCAGCAGTCCTCGACAGGGAAGAAGTAGACAGCCCCAGCATTTT. Its translation is CASSPRQGRSRQPQHF.

J is TRBJ2-1 and V is TRBV30, with TRBD2 matching over 7 bases. Per the germline V gene, CDR1 is GTSNPN and CDR2 is SVGIG (reference sequence). There are 15 residues in the CDR3. V shed 0 bases, J shed 4 bases, and the junction held 6 bases outside the gene matches. The CDR3 sequence: CAWSVGGGRYNEQFF. Written as DNA, the CDR3 is TGTGCCTGGAGTGTCGGCGGGGGACGTTACAATGAGCAGTTCTTC.

This clone showed up just once. The rearrangement links TRBV5-5 to TRBJ2-2; maybe TRBD1 (6 bases). The CDR3 consists of 13 residues. The V end lost 0 bases, the J end lost 10 bases, and 10 bases lay between the germline ends. Germline CDR1 and CDR2: SGHKS and YYEKEE (reference sequence). CDR3 sequence reads: CASSLVQGKELFF. In DNA form, the CDR3 reads TGTGCCAGCAGCTTGGTTCAGGGGAAGGAGCTGTTTTTT. The complete variable domain, with remaining parts taken from reference TRBV5-5 and TRBJ2-2, reads DAGVTQSPTHLIKTRGQQVTLRCSPISGHKSVSWYQQVLGQGPQFIFQYYEKEERGRGNFPDRFSARQFPNYSSELNVNALLLGDSALYLCASSLVQGKELFFGEGSRLTVL.

The genes are TRBV28 and TRBJ1-1; the D gene is possibly TRBD1 (5 bases). Deletions cut 6 bases from V and 1 base from J, with 15 bases between. CDR1 is MDHEN and CDR2 is SYDVKM in the germline V gene. The CDR3 is 15 amino acids. DNA of the CDR3: TGTGCCAGCAGCCGCGGCGGGGGGTCGAACACTGAAGCTTTCTTT. Translated: CASSRGGGSNTEAFF. The full variable domain, completed using reference TRBV28 and TRBJ1-1, is DVKVTQSSRYLVKRTGEKVFLECVQDMDHENMFWYRQDPGLGLRLIYFSYDVKMKEKGDIPEGYSVSREKKERFSLILESASTNQTSMYLCASSRGGGSNTEAFFGQGTRLTVV.

The chain carries TRBV19 and TRBJ2-5, with 10 bases fitting TRBD2. After removal of 4 bases from V and 2 bases from J, the junction contained 4 bases not matched to a gene. CDR1 is LNHDA, CDR2 SQIVND, per germline (reference sequence). The CDR3 sequence is 15 residues long. The DNA of the CDR3 is TGTGCCAGTAGTAGGAGCGGGGGGGGACAAGAGACCCAGTACTTC. This gives the protein CASSRSGGGQETQYF.

The DNA of the CDR3 is TGCAGCGTTGGAGGCGCTGGGGCCAACGTCCTGACTTTC. Translation gives CSVGGAGANVLTF. The J gene is TRBJ2-6, the V gene TRBV29-1, with unresolved D. V was pared by 4 bases and J by 2 bases, with 6 bases between. CDR3 length: 13 amino acids. The germline gives CDR1 SQVTM, CDR2 ANQGSEA.

The chain has TRBV19 and TRBJ1-2; possible D gene TRBD1, 5 bases. The V gene lost 3 bases and the J gene lost 2 bases, with 13 bases spanning the gap. The CDR3 sequence is 15 residues long. Germline V gene data show CDR1 as LNHDA and CDR2 as SQIVND (reference sequence). CDR3 region: CASSIGATANYGYTF. The CDR3 DNA is TGTGCCAGTAGTATTGGGGCCACCGCCAACTATGGCTACACCTTC. The entire variable domain, with the rest obtained from reference TRBV19 and TRBJ1-2, is as follows: DGGITQSPKYLFRKEGQNVTLSCEQNLNHDAMYWYRQDPGQGLRLIYYSQIVNDFQKGDIAEGYSVSREKKESFPLTVTSAQKNPTAFYLCASSIGATANYGYTFGSGTRLTVV.

This clone occurred once. V and J are TRBV28 and TRBJ1-2, with D possibly matching TRBD1 (5 bases). The CDR3 length is 13 residues. Germline loops: CDR1 MDHEN, CDR2 SYDVKM. V was clipped by 3 bases and J by 7 bases, with 12 bases between them. The CDR3 DNA reads as TGTGCCAGCAGTTTCCCAGGGCCCTTTGGCTACACCTTC. Protein product: CASSFPGPFGYTF.

The rearrangement links TRBV18 to TRBJ2-3, with unresolved D. CDR1 and CDR2 (germline): KGHSH, LQKENI. The V gene lost 2 bases and the J gene lost 2 bases, with 2 bases spanning the gap. The CDR3 is made up of 12 amino acids. The DNA of the CDR3 is TGTGCCAGCTCACCATCCACAGATACGCAGTATTTT. It is translated as CASSPSTDTQYF.

This chain uses TRBV19 with TRBJ1-5; D is possibly TRBD1 (6 bases). The V end was cut by 7 bases, the J end by 6 bases, with 13 bases between. Germline loops: CDR1 LNHDA, CDR2 SQIVND (reference sequence). The CDR3 loop spans 13 amino acids. The CDR3 is CASNTGYAQPQHF. The DNA for the CDR3 is TGTGCCAGTAATACAGGGTATGCTCAGCCCCAGCATTTT.

The chain has TRBV30 and TRBJ1-3; D ambiguous. Deletions cut 5 bases from V and 0 bases from J, with 11 bases between. This CDR3 spans 14 amino acids. Germline V gives CDR1 GTSNPN, CDR2 SVGIG (reference sequence). This CDR3 is CAWGRLSSGNTIYF. The CDR3 DNA reads TGTGCCTGGGGCAGGCTTAGCTCTGGAAACACCATATATTTT.

Concerning this clone: This sample also contains other DNA sequences that code for the same CDR3. The CDR3 sequence is CATSRGGGGEKLFF. The CDR3 bases are TGTGCCACCAGCAGAGGCGGTGGAGGTGAAAAACTGTTTTTT. The chain is built from TRBV15 and TRBJ1-4; no clear D. The ends were cut back, 1 base at V and 7 bases at J, with 10 bases in the middle. The CDR3 is made up of 14 amino acids. Germline V lookup: CDR1 LNHNV, CDR2 YYDKDF (reference sequence).

The chain employs TRBV19 and TRBJ1-2; 11 nucleotides align to TRBD1. The CDR3 contains 15 residues. The V and J ends lost 4 bases and 7 bases, in that order; junction bases with no gene match: 8. In germline, CDR1 is LNHDA, CDR2 SQIVND (reference sequence). The CDR3 DNA reads TGTGCCAGTAGTACCAACGGACAGGGGGCTGGTGGCTACACCTTC. Amino acids: CASSTNGQGAGGYTF.

The V gene is TRBV9, the J gene TRBJ1-6; 12 nucleotides agree with TRBD1. Germline CDR1 SGDLS, CDR2 YYNGEE. CDR3 length: 17 amino acids. Losses at the gene ends were 0 bases for V and 10 bases for J; bases not matched to a gene: 8. CDR3 nucleotide sequence: TGTGCCAGCAGCGTAGGGGACAGGGGGCTAAGCAGATCACCCCTCCACTTT. Amino acids: CASSVGDRGLSRSPLHF. Full variable domain (missing parts from reference TRBV9 and TRBJ1-6): DSGVTQTPKHLITATGQRVTLRCSPRSGDLSVYWYQQSLDQGLQFLIQYYNGEERAKGNILERFSAQQFPDLHSELNLSSLELGDSALYFCASSVGDRGLSRSPLHFGNGTRLTVT.

Details on this clone: The same CDR3 can be traced to other DNA sequences in this sample. The chain carries TRBV5-1 and TRBJ1-2; D call uncertain. The CDR3 covers 13 residues. Germline-derived CDR1 and CDR2 are SGHRS and YFSETQ. V lost 0 bases, J lost 2 bases, and 5 bases lay in between. The CDR3 region is CASSLEVNYGYTF. The CDR3, as DNA: TGCGCCAGCAGCTTGGAGGTGAACTATGGCTACACCTTC.

The chain's CDR3 is CASSSPQGTRDTEAFF. The CDR3 DNA sequence: TGTGCCAGCAGCAGCCCACAGGGGACGAGGGACACTGAAGCTTTCTTT. This rearrangement joins TRBV11-3 to TRBJ1-1, with 7 bases identical to TRBD1. This CDR3 comprises 16 residues. Germline lookup yields CDR1 SGHNT and CDR2 YENEEA. J gave up 3 bases and V 5 bases, and 12 bases lay outside the gene matches.

This chain connects TRBV9 to TRBJ2-1, with 8 bases matching TRBD2. The CDR3 sequence is 18 residues long. After removal of 0 bases from V and 0 bases from J, the junction contained 8 bases not matched to a gene. Per the germline V gene, CDR1 is SGDLS and CDR2 is YYNGEE. CDR3 amino acids: CASSVGNSGASSYNEQFF. CDR3 bases: TGTGCCAGCAGCGTAGGTAATAGCGGGGCCAGCTCCTACAATGAGCAGTTCTTC.

This clone was detected once. The chain is built from TRBV9 and TRBJ1-1; D remains unclear. Germline V gives CDR1 SGDLS, CDR2 YYNGEE. CDR3 length equals 13 residues. V lost 1 base to trimming and J lost 1 base, with 5 bases between them. CDR3: CASSVKWNTEAFF. The DNA of the CDR3 is TGTGCCAGCAGCGTAAAATGGAACACTGAAGCTTTCTTT.

The gene calls are TRBV19 and TRBJ1-2; D is unresolved. CDR3 length: 15 amino acids. Trimming removed 6 bases from V and 1 base from J, with 15 bases in between. Germline-derived CDR1 and CDR2 are LNHDA and SQIVND (reference sequence). As DNA, the CDR3 is TGTGCCAGTAGAGTTACGTCCGGGGTTAACTATGGCTACACCTTC. Translated, it gives CASRVTSGVNYGYTF.

This sequence joins TRBV28 and TRBJ1-3; 7 nucleotides agree with TRBD1. With 4 bases clipped from V and 2 bases from J, the junction kept 5 bases outside the gene matches. The CDR3 consists of 15 residues. Germline CDR1 reads MDHEN; CDR2 reads SYDVKM. Here the CDR3 reads CASSSEGAAGNTIYF. The CDR3 coding sequence is TGTGCCAGCAGTTCTGAGGGGGCAGCTGGAAACACCATATATTTT.

This chain connects TRBV5-4 to TRBJ1-4; D is undetermined. This CDR3 has 14 residues. V was trimmed by 5 bases and J by 4 bases, leaving 12 bases between them. Germline-derived CDR1 and CDR2 are SGHNT and YYREEE (reference sequence). The CDR3 DNA follows: TGTGCCAGCAGTTCTCCGGGTCTTAATGAAAAACTGTTTTTT. This codes for CASSSPGLNEKLFF.

This chain connects TRBV18 to TRBJ1-2; tentatively, D is TRBD1 (5 bases). CDR3 size: 15 residues. CDR1 and CDR2 from the germline V gene are KGHSH and LQKENI. Trimming stripped 4 bases from V and 5 bases from J, with 17 bases between. CDR3 sequence (DNA): TGTGCCAGCTCACTAGGGCCCGGGACTATTTATGGCTACACCTTC. This codes for CASSLGPGTIYGYTF.

The CDR3 is CASSFHGALGEKLFF. In nucleotides, the CDR3 is TGTGCCAGCAGCTTTCACGGGGCTTTGGGGGAAAAACTGTTTTTT. The chain is built from TRBV7-9 and TRBJ1-4, with TRBD1 as a possible D gene (5 bases). CDR3 length: 15 residues. The germline V gene has CDR1 SEHNR and CDR2 FQNEAQ (reference sequence). V lost 3 bases and J lost 8, with 16 bases in between.